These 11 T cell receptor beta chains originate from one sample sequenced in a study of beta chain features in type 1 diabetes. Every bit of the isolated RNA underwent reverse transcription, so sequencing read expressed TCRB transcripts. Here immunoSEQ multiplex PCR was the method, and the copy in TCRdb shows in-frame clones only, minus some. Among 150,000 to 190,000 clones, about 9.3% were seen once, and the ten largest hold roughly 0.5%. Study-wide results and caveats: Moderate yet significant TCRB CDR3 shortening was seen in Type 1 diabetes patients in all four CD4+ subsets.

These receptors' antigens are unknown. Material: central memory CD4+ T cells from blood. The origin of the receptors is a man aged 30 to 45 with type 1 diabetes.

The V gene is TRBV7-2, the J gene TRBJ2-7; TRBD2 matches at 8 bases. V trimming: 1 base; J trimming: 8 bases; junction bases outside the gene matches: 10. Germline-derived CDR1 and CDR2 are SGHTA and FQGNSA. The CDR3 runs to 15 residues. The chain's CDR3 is CASSLVTGGDKKQYF. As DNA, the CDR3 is TGTGCCAGCAGCTTAGTTACGGGGGGGGATAAGAAGCAGTACTTC. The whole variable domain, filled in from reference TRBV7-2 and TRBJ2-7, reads GAGVSQSPSNKVTEKGKDVELRCDPISGHTALYWYRQSLGQGLEFLIYFQGNSAPDKSGLPSDRFSAERTGGSVSTLTIQRTQQEDSAVYLCASSLVTGGDKKQYFGPGTRLTVT.

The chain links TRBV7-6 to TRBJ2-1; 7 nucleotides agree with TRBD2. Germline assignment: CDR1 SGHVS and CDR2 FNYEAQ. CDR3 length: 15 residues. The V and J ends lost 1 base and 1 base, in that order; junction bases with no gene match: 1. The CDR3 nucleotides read TGTGCCAGCAGCTTAGGGGGGGGGTCCTACAATGAGCAGTTCTTC. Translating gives CASSLGGGSYNEQFF. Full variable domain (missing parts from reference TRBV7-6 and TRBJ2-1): GAGVSQSPRYKVTKRGQDVALRCDPISGHVSLYWYRQALGQGPEFLTYFNYEAQQDKSGLPNDRFSAERPEGSISTLTIQRTEQRDSAMYRCASSLGGGSYNEQFFGPGTRLTVL.

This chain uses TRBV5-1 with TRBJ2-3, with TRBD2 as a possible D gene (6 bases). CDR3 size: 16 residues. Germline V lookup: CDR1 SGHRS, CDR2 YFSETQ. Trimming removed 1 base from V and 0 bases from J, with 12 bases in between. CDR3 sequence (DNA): TGCGCCAGCAGCTTGTATGTCGGGGGAAGCACAGATACGCAGTATTTT. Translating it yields CASSLYVGGSTDTQYF.

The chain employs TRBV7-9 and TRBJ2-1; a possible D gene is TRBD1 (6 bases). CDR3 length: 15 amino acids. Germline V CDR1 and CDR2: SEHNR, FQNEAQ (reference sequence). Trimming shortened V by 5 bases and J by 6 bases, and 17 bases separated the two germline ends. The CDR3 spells CASSGSAGTFNEQFF. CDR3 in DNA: TGTGCCAGCAGCGGATCTGCCGGGACATTCAATGAGCAGTTCTTC.

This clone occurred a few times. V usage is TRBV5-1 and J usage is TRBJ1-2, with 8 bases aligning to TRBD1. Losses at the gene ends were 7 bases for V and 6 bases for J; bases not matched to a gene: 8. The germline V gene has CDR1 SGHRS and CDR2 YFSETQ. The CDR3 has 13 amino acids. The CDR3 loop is CASGQGGENGYTF. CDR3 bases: TGCGCCAGCGGACAGGGAGGAGAGAATGGCTACACCTTC.

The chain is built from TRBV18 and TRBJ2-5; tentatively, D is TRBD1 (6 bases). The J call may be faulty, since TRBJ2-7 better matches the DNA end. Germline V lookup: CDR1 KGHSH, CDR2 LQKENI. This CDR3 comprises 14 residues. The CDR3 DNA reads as TGTGCCAGCTCACCACGGCAGGGGACCTACGAGCAGTACTTC. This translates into CASSPRQGTYEQYF.

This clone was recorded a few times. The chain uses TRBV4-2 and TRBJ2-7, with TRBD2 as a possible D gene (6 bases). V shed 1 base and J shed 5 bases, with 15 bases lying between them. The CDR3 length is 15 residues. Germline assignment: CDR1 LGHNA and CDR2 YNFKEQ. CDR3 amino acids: CASSQGSAGLNEQYF. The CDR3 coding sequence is TGTGCCAGCAGCCAAGGTTCAGCGGGTCTCAACGAGCAGTACTTC.

The CDR3 region is CASLINRDRGYNEQFF. The CDR3 DNA is TGTGCCAGTCTAATCAACCGGGACAGGGGGTACAATGAGCAGTTCTTC. The chain has TRBV6-4 and TRBJ2-1, with 11 bases fitting TRBD1. CDR3 size: 16 residues. With V trimmed by 9 bases and J by 4 bases, 11 bases remained unmatched. The germline V gene has CDR1 MRHNA and CDR2 SNTAGT.

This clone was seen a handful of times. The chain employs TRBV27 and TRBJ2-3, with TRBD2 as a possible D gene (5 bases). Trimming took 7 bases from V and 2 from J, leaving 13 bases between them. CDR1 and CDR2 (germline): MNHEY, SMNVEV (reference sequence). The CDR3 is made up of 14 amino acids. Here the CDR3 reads CASTMRAPTDTQYF. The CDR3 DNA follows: TGTGCCAGCACGATGAGGGCTCCCACAGATACGCAGTATTTT.

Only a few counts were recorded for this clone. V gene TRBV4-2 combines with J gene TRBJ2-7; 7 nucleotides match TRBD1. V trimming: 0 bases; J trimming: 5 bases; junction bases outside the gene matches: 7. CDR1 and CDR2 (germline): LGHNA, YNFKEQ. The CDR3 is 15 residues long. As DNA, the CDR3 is TGTGCCAGCAGCCAAGATGAATACAGGGGCGACGAGCAGTACTTC. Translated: CASSQDEYRGDEQYF.

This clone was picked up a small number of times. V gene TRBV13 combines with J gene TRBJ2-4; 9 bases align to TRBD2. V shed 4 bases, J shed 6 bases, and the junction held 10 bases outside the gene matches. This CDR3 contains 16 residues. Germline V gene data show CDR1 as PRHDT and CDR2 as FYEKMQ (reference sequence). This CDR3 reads CASSSGLATQGNIQYF. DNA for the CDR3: TGTGCCAGCAGCTCGGGACTAGCTACTCAAGGAAACATTCAGTACTTC.